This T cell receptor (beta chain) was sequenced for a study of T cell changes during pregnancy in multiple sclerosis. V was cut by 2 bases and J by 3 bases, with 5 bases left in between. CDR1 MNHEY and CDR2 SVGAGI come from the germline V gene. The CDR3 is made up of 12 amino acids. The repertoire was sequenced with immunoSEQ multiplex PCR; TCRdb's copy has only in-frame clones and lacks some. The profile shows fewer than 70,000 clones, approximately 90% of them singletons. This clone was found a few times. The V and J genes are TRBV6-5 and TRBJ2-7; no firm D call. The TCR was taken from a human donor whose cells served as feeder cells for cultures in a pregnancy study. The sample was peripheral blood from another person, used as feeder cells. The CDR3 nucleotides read TGTGCCAGCAGTTACAAGGGCTACGAGCAGTACTTC. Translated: CASSYKGYEQYF.